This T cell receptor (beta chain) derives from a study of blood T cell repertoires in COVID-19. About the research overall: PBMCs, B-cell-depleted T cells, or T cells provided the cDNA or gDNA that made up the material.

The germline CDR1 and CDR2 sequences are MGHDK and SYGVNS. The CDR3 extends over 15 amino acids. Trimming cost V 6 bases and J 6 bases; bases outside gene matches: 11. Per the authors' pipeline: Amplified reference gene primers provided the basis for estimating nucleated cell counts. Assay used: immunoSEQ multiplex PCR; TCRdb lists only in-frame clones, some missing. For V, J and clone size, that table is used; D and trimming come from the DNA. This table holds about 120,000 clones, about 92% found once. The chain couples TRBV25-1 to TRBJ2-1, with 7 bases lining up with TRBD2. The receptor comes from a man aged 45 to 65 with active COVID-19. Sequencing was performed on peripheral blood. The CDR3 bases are TGTGCCAGCAGGGCCCCGGGGGACTACGGCAATGAGCAGTTCTTC. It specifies CASRAPGDYGNEQFF.